This TCR beta chain emerged from a study of T cells in Graves' hyperthyroidism and ophthalmopathy. The source material, RNA transcripts, was used to amplify TCR beta CDR3 regions. The study used the HTBI primer set for a first-round RT-PCR of the TCR CDR3. TCRdb reprocessed the multiplex PCR reads via MiXCR and lists one record per CDR3 protein. The sample has hundreds of thousands of distinct CDR3 sequences; over 35% are singletons. The CDR3 consists of 16 residues. The V gene lost 0 bases and the J gene lost 3 bases, with 14 bases spanning the gap. The chain employs TRBV12-3 or TRBV12-4 and TRBJ2-5; maybe TRBD2 (6 bases). The sequence derives from a woman aged 40 to 50 with Graves' hyperthyroidism. Material for sequencing was blood. The chain's CDR3 is CASSLAQTRIEETQYF. The CDR3 nucleotides are TGTGCCAGCAGTTTAGCTCAGACTAGAATCGAAGAGACCCAGTACTTC.